This TCR beta chain was sequenced in a study of blood T cell repertoires in COVID-19. The V gene end was trimmed by 2 bases and the J gene end by 4 bases; junction bases not matched to a gene: 9. This CDR3 spans 17 amino acids. The germline CDR1 and CDR2 sequences are SGHRS and YFSETQ. In the original workflow: Researchers report that nucleated cell counts were estimated from reference gene primer amplification. The method was immunoSEQ multiplex PCR; TCRdb's version includes in-frame clones alone and lacks a portion of them. V and J calls and clone size follow that table, whereas D and trimming were derived from the DNA. Of tens of thousands of clones detected, approximately 90% appear once; the ten largest clones hold around 13%.

The TCR comes from a man between 65 and 79 years old with acute or convalescent COVID-19. V usage is TRBV5-1 and J usage is TRBJ1-2; 12 bases are a match to TRBD1. Sequencing was carried out using peripheral blood. The CDR3 reads CASSLKGQGAASYGYTF. The CDR3 nucleotides read TGCGCCAGCAGCTTAAAGGGACAGGGGGCAGCGAGCTATGGCTACACCTTC.